A single sample gave rise to the 19 T cell receptor beta chains below, sequenced in a study of HIV-infected children after antiretroviral therapy interruption. The TCR library was built from RNA with a 3' RACE protocol and unique molecular identifiers. MiXCR was run by TCRdb on the 3' RACE reads, yielding one entry per CDR3 protein. Of about 15,000 distinct CDR3 sequences in the sample, nearly 3.5% were seen once. Indicated treatment: PENTA 11 planned treatment interruption arm or continuous ART arm. The source was CD45RA+ CD4+ T cells from PBMCs, collected from a donor given antiretroviral therapy, either interrupted or continuous. Subset defined: naive CD4+ CD45RA+ CD45RO- T cells. These receptor sequences come from a child under 18 with HIV.

This clonotype has at least ten counts. The rearrangement joins TRBV7-2 to TRBJ1-1, with 9 bases matching TRBD1. CDR1 SGHTA and CDR2 FQGNSA come from the germline V gene. This CDR3 has 13 amino acids. Germline trimming cut 5 bases from V and 7 bases from J; bases unmatched to any gene: 5. DNA of the CDR3: TGTGCCAGCAGCGCACGGACAGGGGATGAAGCTTTCTTT. This translates into CASSARTGDEAFF.

This chain joins TRBV30 and TRBJ1-5; D is undetermined. The CDR3 contains 14 residues. V was trimmed by 3 bases and J by 2 bases, leaving 11 bases between them. Germline V gene lookup returns CDR1 GTSNPN and CDR2 SVGIG (reference sequence). CDR3 bases: TGTGCCTGGAGCATGCCCGGGGGCAATCAGCCCCAGCATTTT. Translation gives CAWSMPGGNQPQHF. The full variable domain, its missing parts supplied by reference TRBV30 and TRBJ1-5, is SQTIHQWPATLVQPVGSPLSLECTVEGTSNPNLYWYRQAAGRGLQLLFYSVGIGQISSEVPQNLSASRPQDRQFILSSKKLLLSDSGFYLCAWSMPGGNQPQHFGDGTRLSIL.

This clonotype was counted many times. This chain connects TRBV4-2 to TRBJ1-1, with D uncertain. The CDR3 contains 13 residues. The V and J ends lost 4 bases and 0 bases respectively, with 6 bases between them. The germline gives CDR1 LGHNA, CDR2 YNFKEQ. The CDR3, as DNA: TGTGCCAGCAGCCGTTCCATGAACACTGAAGCTTTCTTT. Its protein product is CASSRSMNTEAFF.

This clonotype appeared many times. V usage is TRBV20-1 and J usage is TRBJ1-1; 7 bases align to TRBD1. V lost 6 bases to trimming and J lost 0 bases; unmatched junction nucleotides: 4. The CDR3 loop spans 13 amino acids. Per the germline V gene, CDR1 is DFQATT and CDR2 is SNEGSKA (reference sequence). The CDR3 DNA sequence: TGCAGTGCGAGGACAGGATTGAACACTGAAGCTTTCTTT. Its protein product is CSARTGLNTEAFF.

The table lists this clonotype with many counts. The chain recombines TRBV2 with TRBJ2-7; no definite D call. CDR1 and CDR2 (germline): SNHLY, FYNNEI. CDR3 length: 12 residues. Trimming took off 1 base at V and 5 bases at J, with 6 bases between the two ends. The CDR3 sequence is CASSEGPHEQYF. The CDR3 DNA follows: TGTGCCAGCAGTGAAGGTCCCCACGAGCAGTACTTC.

In its sample, this clonotype was seen many times. CDR3 bases: TGTGCCAGCAGCCCTGATCAGGGGGGTTCGGGCGAGCAGTACTTC. It yields the protein CASSPDQGGSGEQYF. The chain employs TRBV7-9 and TRBJ2-7; D might be TRBD1 (7 bases). This CDR3 is 15 amino acids long. Trimming pared 5 bases from V and 6 bases from J, leaving 20 bases between. Germline V gene sequence: CDR1 SEHNR, CDR2 FQNEAQ (reference sequence).

This clonotype was counted at least ten times. The chain joins TRBV5-1 to TRBJ2-4; tentatively, D is TRBD1 or TRBD2 (5 bases each). The germline V gene encodes CDR1 SGHRS and CDR2 YFSETQ. The CDR3 is 17 amino acids. V was clipped by 7 bases and J by 0 bases, with 20 bases between them. The CDR3 loop reads CASQSGTGVIAKNIQYF. In DNA form, the CDR3 reads TGCGCCAGCCAATCCGGGACCGGGGTTATAGCCAAAAACATTCAGTACTTC.

This clonotype has a count of ten or more. This CDR3 is CASSKEAQYF. The CDR3 DNA sequence: TGTGCCAGCAGCAAAGAGGCCCAGTACTTC. The chain links TRBV21-1 to TRBJ2-5. TRBV21-1 is termed a pseudogene. The CDR3 totals 10 residues.

This clonotype was counted ten times or more. The J gene is TRBJ1-1, the V gene TRBV28; 9 bases are a match to TRBD1. The germline V gene has CDR1 MDHEN and CDR2 SYDVKM. The CDR3 is 15 residues long. Losses at the gene ends were 5 bases for V and 3 bases for J; bases not matched to a gene: 7. CDR3 residues: CASSPPDRGYTEAFF. DNA for the CDR3: TGTGCCAGCAGTCCCCCGGACAGGGGATACACTGAAGCTTTCTTT.

This clonotype was observed many times. CDR3 amino acids: CASSIAEKLFF. The CDR3 DNA follows: TGTGCCAGTAGTATAGCGGAAAAACTGTTTTTT. The rearrangement uses TRBV19 and TRBJ1-4, with D hard to call. The V end lost 1 base, the J end lost 8 bases, and 2 bases lay between the germline ends. This CDR3 spans 11 amino acids. Per germline, CDR1 LNHDA and CDR2 SQIVND (reference sequence).

The CDR3 sequence is CAWSEYLAGRELFF. The CDR3, as DNA: TGTGCCTGGAGTGAATACCTGGCGGGCAGGGAGCTGTTTTTT. The rearrangement uses TRBV30 and TRBJ2-2; D perhaps matches TRBD2 (5 bases). The CDR3 length is 14 residues. CDR1 and CDR2 from the germline V gene are GTSNPN and SVGIG (reference sequence). Between the trimmed V and J ends, which lost 1 base and 9 bases, there was a span of 15 bases.

This clonotype appeared many times. The chain has TRBV20-1 and TRBJ2-3; tentative D call: TRBD1 (6 bases). CDR1 and CDR2 from the germline V gene are DFQATT and SNEGSKA (reference sequence). The CDR3 length is 16 residues. With 1 base removed from V and 5 bases from J, the gap between germline ends came to 19 bases. The CDR3 loop reads CSARAPAGTKGDTQYF. The DNA for the CDR3 is TGCAGTGCTAGAGCCCCAGCCGGGACAAAAGGAGATACGCAGTATTTT.

This clonotype appeared many times. The rearrangement links TRBV5-8 to TRBJ2-1, with a tentative D call TRBD1 (7 bases). CDR1 is SGHTS, CDR2 YDEGEE, per germline. V dropped 4 bases and J dropped 4 bases, with 15 bases sitting between them. The CDR3 contains 15 residues. The CDR3 spells CASSTTGRTYNEQFF. For the CDR3, the DNA is TGTGCCAGCAGCACGACAGGGAGGACGTACAATGAGCAGTTCTTC.

This clonotype was counted ten times or more. This rearrangement joins TRBV5-1 to TRBJ1-1, with a possible D match to TRBD1 (6 bases). The CDR3 is 16 amino acids. Germline assignment: CDR1 SGHRS and CDR2 YFSETQ. Between the trimmed V and J ends, which lost 0 bases and 1 base, there was a span of 13 bases. The CDR3 sequence: CASSLGGPGANTEAFF. In DNA form, the CDR3 reads TGCGCCAGCAGCTTGGGAGGTCCAGGGGCGAACACTGAAGCTTTCTTT. The variable domain in full, with the rest retrieved from reference TRBV5-1 and TRBJ1-1, is KAGVTQTPRYLIKTRGQQVTLSCSPISGHRSVSWYQQTPGQGLQFLFEYFSETQRNKGNFPGRFSGRQFSNSRSEMNVSTLELGDSALYLCASSLGGPGANTEAFFGQGTRLTVV.

This clonotype was counted at least ten times. The chain couples TRBV20-1 to TRBJ2-7; D is tentatively TRBD1 or TRBD2 (5 bases each). Germline CDR1 and CDR2: DFQATT and SNEGSKA (reference sequence). The CDR3 is 15 amino acids. V was shortened by 6 bases and J by 2 bases, with 20 bases between the two germline ends. The CDR3 is CSATIPGRGAYEQYF. The CDR3 DNA is TGCAGTGCCACGATCCCGGGCCGAGGGGCCTACGAGCAGTACTTC.

In its sample, this clonotype was seen many times. Here the CDR3 reads CASSSYQRGVYEQYF. The CDR3 coding sequence is TGTGCCAGCAGTTCGTACCAGCGGGGGGTCTACGAGCAGTACTTC. The chain joins TRBV6-2 or TRBV6-3 to TRBJ2-7; 9 bases map to TRBD2. The V gene's germline CDR1 is MNHEY and CDR2 SVGEGT. CDR3 size: 15 residues. V was pared by 4 bases and J by 3 bases, with 7 bases of the junction left unmatched.

This clonotype was detected ten times or more. The chain couples TRBV24-1 to TRBJ1-1, with D perhaps matching TRBD1 (6 bases). There are 12 residues in the CDR3. Germline-derived CDR1 and CDR2 are KGHDR and SFDVKD. Deletions cut 3 bases from V and 8 bases from J, with 9 bases between. The CDR3 bases are TGTGCCACCAGTGATGGGGGCAGGGAAGCTTTCTTT. Residues: CATSDGGREAFF.

This clonotype was detected ten times or more. At one end the junction does not follow the germline gene, possibly because of a read error. The gene calls are TRBV12-3 or TRBV12-4 and TRBJ2-3, with D possibly matching TRBD2 (5 bases). This CDR3 spans 15 amino acids. In DNA, the CDR3 is TGTGCCAGCAGCCCCCGGGGTGGACCCACAAATACGCAGTATTTT. Translated: CASSPRGGPTNTQYF.

This clonotype was counted many times. J is TRBJ1-1 and V is TRBV10-2, with D possibly matching TRBD1 (6 bases). Germline loops: CDR1 WSHSY, CDR2 SAAADI. This CDR3 comprises 14 residues. V shed 6 bases and J shed 6 bases, with 17 bases lying between them. The CDR3 DNA follows: TGCGCCAGCAGGGAACAGGGAGGCTTGGCTGAAGCTTTCTTT. Translation gives CASREQGGLAEAFF.